One and the same sample provided the 21 T cell receptor beta chains below, sequenced in a study of cytomegalovirus exposure and HLA in healthy donors. PCR was performed using 60 Vbeta and 13 Jbeta primers. Assay used: immunoSEQ multiplex PCR; TCRdb lists only in-frame clones, some missing. Among roughly 160,000 clones, roughly 80% were seen once, and the ten largest hold around 2.1%. The sample comprised PBMCs. The receptors derive from a man aged 50-59 years in good health and CMV-seropositive.

This clone was found once. V and J are TRBV5-5 and TRBJ1-4; D not certain. CDR1 is SGHKS, CDR2 YYEKEE, per germline (reference sequence). The CDR3 covers 14 residues. V lost 0 bases and J 4 bases, leaving 7 bases between the germline ends. As DNA, the CDR3 is TGTGCCAGCAGCTTGGGACTGAGTAATGAAAAACTGTTTTTT. This encodes CASSLGLSNEKLFF.

This clone came up a few times. V gene TRBV28 combines with J gene TRBJ2-7; the match to TRBD2 covers 11 bases. The CDR3 covers 18 residues. CDR1 is MDHEN, CDR2 SYDVKM, per germline. V gave up 7 bases and J gave up 4 bases; unmatched junction bases: 18. The CDR3 bases are TGTGCCAGCACCTCCGTCAGGCTAGCGGGGGGAATTTTTTACGAGCAGTACTTC. It is translated as CASTSVRLAGGIFYEQYF. The variable domain in full, completed from reference TRBV28 and TRBJ2-7, reads DVKVTQSSRYLVKRTGEKVFLECVQDMDHENMFWYRQDPGLGLRLIYFSYDVKMKEKGDIPEGYSVSREKKERFSLILESASTNQTSMYLCASTSVRLAGGIFYEQYFGPGTRLTVT.

This chain uses TRBV6-6 with TRBJ2-5, with 8 bases fitting TRBD1. Trimming cost V 4 bases and J 6 bases; bases outside gene matches: 10. The germline V gene has CDR1 MNHNY and CDR2 SVGAGI (reference sequence). This CDR3 comprises 15 residues. The CDR3 nucleotides are TGTGCCAGCAGTTTGAAGACAGGGGTGGGGCAGACCCAGTACTTC. Its translation is CASSLKTGVGQTQYF.

V gene TRBV7-6 combines with J gene TRBJ1-3; D not resolved. V was clipped by 1 base and J by 4 bases, with 14 bases between them. Germline V gene data show CDR1 as SGHVS and CDR2 as FNYEAQ. This CDR3 contains 16 residues. The CDR3 protein is CASSLGPLGSGNTIYF. The CDR3 DNA sequence: TGTGCCAGCAGCTTAGGCCCCCTTGGCTCAGGAAACACCATATATTTT.

The chain combines TRBV11-2 with TRBJ2-7; 9 bases are a match to TRBD2. The CDR3 sequence is 15 residues long. Trimming took 6 bases from V and 6 from J; bases not matched to a gene: 12. Germline lookup yields CDR1 SGHAT and CDR2 FQNNGV. The CDR3 loop is CASSAGGGASREQYF. DNA for the CDR3: TGTGCCAGCAGTGCCGGCGGGGGGGCGAGTCGCGAGCAGTACTTC.

This chain uses TRBV9 with TRBJ2-4; D may be TRBD2 (6 bases). This CDR3 contains 18 residues. Germline V gene lookup returns CDR1 SGDLS and CDR2 YYNGEE. The V end lost 0 bases, the J end lost 6 bases, and 22 bases lay between the germline ends. DNA for the CDR3: TGTGCCAGCAGCGTAGCTGCGGGACTCACTCTCCGGGGAAACATTCAGTACTTC. It specifies CASSVAAGLTLRGNIQYF.

The rearrangement joins TRBV7-3 to TRBJ2-5, with D tentatively TRBD1 (7 bases). V lost 8 bases to trimming and J lost 3 bases, with 16 bases between them. Germline V CDR1 and CDR2: SGHTA, FQGTGA. CDR3 length: 14 amino acids. CDR3: CASSLSGGKETQYF. CDR3 nucleotide sequence: TGTGCCAGCTCTTTGTCAGGGGGGAAAGAGACCCAGTACTTC. Combining the CDR3 with reference TRBV7-3 and TRBJ2-5 gives the whole variable domain GAGVSQTPSNKVTEKGKYVELRCDPISGHTALYWYRQSLGQGPEFLIYFQGTGAADDSGLPNDRFFAVRPEGSVSTLKIQRTERGDSAVYLCASSLSGGKETQYFGPGTRLLVL.

The gene calls are TRBV7-9 and TRBJ2-7, with D possibly matching TRBD1 (5 bases). CDR1 SEHNR and CDR2 FQNEAQ come from the germline V gene (reference sequence). The ends were cut back, 7 bases at V and 2 bases at J, with 15 bases in the middle. This CDR3 has 14 amino acids. CDR3 loop: CASTSTQVAYEQYF. The CDR3 bases are TGTGCCAGCACCAGCACACAGGTAGCCTACGAGCAGTACTTC.

The CDR3 sequence is CASSLKTATRSGSPLHF. CDR3 coding DNA: TGTGCCAGCAGCTTGAAGACAGCAACCCGCTCCGGTTCACCCCTCCACTTT. The J gene is TRBJ1-6, the V gene TRBV5-6; D may be TRBD1 (5 bases). In germline, CDR1 is SGHDT, CDR2 YYEEEE. The V end was cut by 1 base, the J end by 9 bases, with 20 bases between. CDR3 length: 17 amino acids.

The V and J genes are TRBV6-4 and TRBJ1-6, with 9 bases identical to TRBD1. V trimming: 3 bases; J trimming: 9 bases; junction bases outside the gene matches: 6. The CDR3 contains 15 residues. Per the germline V gene, CDR1 is MRHNA and CDR2 is SNTAGT. The CDR3 sequence: CASSESDRGSSPLHF. The CDR3 DNA reads as TGTGCCAGCAGTGAATCGGACAGGGGCAGTTCACCCCTCCACTTT.

This chain connects TRBV28 to TRBJ1-1, with D tentatively TRBD1 (6 bases). The CDR3 extends over 11 amino acids. Trimming stripped 3 bases from V and 11 bases from J, with 10 bases between. CDR1 MDHEN and CDR2 SYDVKM come from the germline V gene. CDR3 DNA sequence: TGTGCCAGCAGTTTGAACAGGGAGGCTTTCTTT. The encoded protein is CASSLNREAFF.

This clone turned up a few times. This chain joins TRBV7-8 and TRBJ1-1, with TRBD1 identical over 8 bases. Trimming cost V 11 bases and J 0 bases; bases outside gene matches: 2. The CDR3 totals 12 residues. Germline CDR1 and CDR2: SGHVS and FQNEAQ. The CDR3: CAQDRVNTEAFF. The DNA for the CDR3 is TGTGCCCAGGACAGGGTGAACACTGAAGCTTTCTTT.

This rearrangement joins TRBV6-1 to TRBJ1-1; 7 bases line up with TRBD1. The CDR3 has 13 residues. Germline assignment: CDR1 MNHNS and CDR2 SASEGT. Trimming cost V 6 bases and J 8 bases; bases outside gene matches: 9. In DNA form, the CDR3 reads TGTGCCAGCAGGGGGACAGTTATCCCCGAAGCTTTCTTT. Encoded protein: CASRGTVIPEAFF.

The chain combines TRBV4-3 with TRBJ2-1; possible D gene TRBD1, 5 bases. CDR1 and CDR2 (germline): LGHNA, YSLEER. The CDR3 is made up of 16 amino acids. V dropped 1 base and J dropped 3 bases, with 13 bases sitting between them. CDR3 bases: TGCGCCAGCAGCCAAGGGCAGGACACCTACTACAATGAGCAGTTCTTC. Translated: CASSQGQDTYYNEQFF.

This clone has only one observation. Its ends do not fully match the called genes, so a read error is possible. The V gene is TRBV4-1, the J gene TRBJ2-6; tentatively, D is TRBD1 (6 bases). CDR3 length: 15 amino acids. CDR1 and CDR2 from the germline V gene are MGHRA and YSYEKL. CDR3 sequence (DNA): TGTGCCAGCAGCCCCGGGGACACTGGGGCCAACGTCCTGACTTTC. Translation gives CASSPGDTGANVLTF.

As concerns this clone: The junction and the germline gene differ at one end; a read error may be behind it. This chain links TRBV2 with TRBJ2-6; the D gene is possibly TRBD1 (6 bases). Looked up from germline, CDR1 is SNHLY and CDR2 is FYNNEI. The CDR3 runs 14 residues. CDR3: CASSEMVGANVLTF. DNA for the CDR3: TGTGCCAGCAGTGAAATGGTGGGGGCTAACGTCCTGACTTTC.

For the CDR3, the DNA is TGTGCCAGCAGCTTAGGGGACAGGGTATCATATGGCTACACCTTC. It is translated as CASSLGDRVSYGYTF. V and J are TRBV7-2 and TRBJ1-2, with 9 positions matching TRBD1. The CDR3 totals 15 residues. The germline V gene has CDR1 SGHTA and CDR2 FQGNSA. With V trimmed by 1 base and J by 5 bases, 5 bases remained unmatched.

The chain joins TRBV5-5 to TRBJ2-7; 11 bases line up with TRBD1. The V and J ends lost 2 bases and 3 bases, in that order; junction bases with no gene match: 4. Looked up from germline, CDR1 is SGHKS and CDR2 is YYEKEE (reference sequence). The CDR3 sequence is 15 residues long. The CDR3 DNA follows: TGTGCCAGCAGCTTACCGGGACAGGGGGACTACGAGCAGTACTTC. It encodes CASSLPGQGDYEQYF.

The rearrangement joins TRBV5-4 to TRBJ2-1, with D possibly TRBD1 on 6 matching bases. The CDR3 is made up of 17 amino acids. Trimming shortened V by 4 bases and J by 0 bases, and 17 bases separated the two germline ends. Germline V gene data show CDR1 as SGHNT and CDR2 as YYREEE (reference sequence). The CDR3 loop reads CASSPLITGSSYNEQFF. The CDR3, as DNA: TGTGCCAGCAGCCCTTTAATAACAGGGAGCTCCTACAATGAGCAGTTCTTC. Looking up the rest from reference TRBV5-4 and TRBJ2-1 gives the full variable domain: ETGVTQSPTHLIKTRGQQVTLRCSSQSGHNTVSWYQQALGQGPQFIFQYYREEENGRGNFPPRFSGLQFPNYSSELNVNALELDDSALYLCASSPLITGSSYNEQFFGPGTRLTVL.

The CDR3 is CASSLEAGTNTEAFF. CDR3 DNA: TGTGCCAGCAGCTTAGAAGCGGGTACGAACACTGAAGCTTTCTTT. This chain joins TRBV7-6 and TRBJ1-1; D uncertain. Deletions cut 1 base from V and 1 base from J, with 10 bases between. The CDR3 contains 15 residues. Germline CDR1 is SGHVS and CDR2 is FNYEAQ. Full variable domain (outside the CDR3, taken from reference TRBV7-6 and TRBJ1-1): GAGVSQSPRYKVTKRGQDVALRCDPISGHVSLYWYRQALGQGPEFLTYFNYEAQQDKSGLPNDRFSAERPEGSISTLTIQRTEQRDSAMYRCASSLEAGTNTEAFFGQGTRLTVV.

The chain combines TRBV4-1 with TRBJ1-2; TRBD1 might be the D (5 bases). Trimming took off 4 bases at V and 6 bases at J, with 15 bases between the two ends. CDR1 MGHRA and CDR2 YSYEKL come from the germline V gene. CDR3 size: 14 residues. The CDR3 loop reads CASSLGLPGDGYTF. CDR3 nucleotides: TGCGCCAGCAGCCTGGGACTTCCGGGGGATGGCTACACCTTC.